This T cell receptor beta chain was obtained from a study of blood T cells in healthy people across ages. This clonotype showed up just a few times. The study isolated at least 7 million PBMCs from each sample. A second PCR, run for about 7 to 12 cycles, used a sample-barcoded 5' primer plus a J-beta primer mix. One entry per CDR3 protein results from TCRdb running MiXCR on the 5' RACE reads. The sample has some 1.5 million distinct CDR3 sequences; roughly 28% are singletons. The sample taken for sequencing was blood. The clonotype was recovered from a woman in her thirties in good health.

CDR3 DNA: TGTGCCAGCAGCGTAGACGGGGGGGAGGCAGATACGCAGTATTTT. Its translation is CASSVDGGEADTQYF. The chain is built from TRBV9 and TRBJ2-3; 8 positions match TRBD2. CDR3 length: 15 amino acids. V lost 0 bases to trimming and J lost 4 bases; unmatched junction nucleotides: 4. CDR1 and CDR2 from the germline V gene are SGDLS and YYNGEE.